Listed below are T cell receptor beta chains from one sample, sequenced in a study of technical replicates of blood from several donors. Assay used: immunoSEQ multiplex PCR; TCRdb lists only in-frame clones, some missing. The table lists about 76,000 clones, 94% of them singletons. Sample: T cells isolated from PBMCs. These receptors all come from a human donor in good health. Both conserved end residues are part of each CDR3. D genes are given only for firm matches. A clone size is listed for some rows: how often the clone was seen (once, few, many), or a class if it is expanded.

size: .
D: .
J: TRBJ1-5
V: TRBV9
DNA: TGTGCCAGCAGCCACGGAGAGGTGGACAGCAGATTCAATCAGCCCCAGCATTTT
CDR3: CASSHGEVDSRFNQPQHF

size: few
D: .
J: TRBJ1-5
V: TRBV27
DNA: TGTGCCAGCAGTTTCGTGGGACAAACGAATCAGCCCCAGCATTTT
CDR3: CASSFVGQTNQPQHF

size: .
D: TRBD1
J: TRBJ1-5
V: TRBV10-3
DNA: TGTGCCATCGCTCGGACAGGGGGCAGCTCCGGAGCTCAGCCCCAGCATTTT
CDR3: CAIARTGGSSGAQPQHF

size: .
D: .
J: TRBJ2-1
V: TRBV7-9
DNA: TGTGCCAGCAGCTCGGGACTTAAAAATGAGCAGTTCTTC
CDR3: CASSSGLKNEQFF

size: .
D: .
J: TRBJ1-1
V: TRBV7-6
DNA: TGTGCCAGCAGCTTATATGATGGGGGCGGTGAAGCTTTCTTT
CDR3: CASSLYDGGGEAFF

size: .
D: TRBD1
J: TRBJ2-7
V: TRBV27
DNA: TGTGCCAGCAGTTTGGTTCAACAGGGGGCCTACGAGCAGTACTTC
CDR3: CASSLVQQGAYEQYF

size: .
D: TRBD1
J: TRBJ1-4
V: TRBV7-2
DNA: TGTGCCAGCAGCTTGGACAGGGCAACTAATGAAAAACTGTTTTTT
CDR3: CASSLDRATNEKLFF

size: .
D: .
J: TRBJ2-7
V: TRBV11-2
DNA: TGTGCCAGCAGCTTAGAGGAGGTGAGCTCCTACGAGCAGTACTTC
CDR3: CASSLEEVSSYEQYF

size: .
D: TRBD1
J: TRBJ2-3
V: TRBV10-3
DNA: TGTGCCATCAGTTGGGACAGGGGCGCAGATACGCAGTATTTT
CDR3: CAISWDRGADTQYF

size: .
D: .
J: TRBJ1-4
V: TRBV25-1
DNA: TGTGCCAGCAGTGACAGGGCAACTAATGAAAAACTGTTTTTT
CDR3: CASSDRATNEKLFF

size: .
D: .
J: TRBJ2-7
V: TRBV10-1
DNA: TGCGCCAGCAGTGAGAGCGGGTCATACGAGCAGTACTTC
CDR3: CASSESGSYEQYF

size: .
D: TRBD2
J: TRBJ2-5
V: TRBV9
DNA: TGTGCCAGCAGCACCGGCGGGACTAGCTATGAGACCCAGTACTTC
CDR3: CASSTGGTSYETQYF

size: few
D: .
J: TRBJ2-1
V: TRBV15
DNA: TGTGCCACCAGCAGAGGAGCTCTTTTCTACAATGAGCAGTTCTTC
CDR3: CATSRGALFYNEQFF

size: .
D: .
J: TRBJ2-7
V: TRBV7-2
DNA: TGTGCCAGCAGCTTAATCGGAGCGACCTACGAGCAGTACTTC
CDR3: CASSLIGATYEQYF

size: .
D: TRBD2
J: TRBJ2-7
V: TRBV5-6
DNA: TGTGCCAGCAGCCCTCGGGGACTAGCGGGGGTTTACGAGCAGTACTTC
CDR3: CASSPRGLAGVYEQYF

size: .
D: TRBD1
J: TRBJ2-2
V: TRBV7-2
DNA: TGTGCCAGCAGCTGGACAGGGAACACCGGGGAGCTGTTTTTT
CDR3: CASSWTGNTGELFF

size: .
D: TRBD1
J: TRBJ2-5
V: TRBV28
DNA: TGTGCCAGCAGGGGACAGGGTGCAGAGACCCAGTACTTC
CDR3: CASRGQGAETQYF

size: .
D: TRBD2
J: TRBJ2-7
V: TRBV5-1
DNA: TGCGCCAGCACCCTGTGGCGGGAGGGGACCTACGAGCAGTACTTC
CDR3: CASTLWREGTYEQYF

size: .
D: TRBD2
J: TRBJ2-7
V: TRBV7-2
DNA: TGTGCCAGCAGCTGGACTAGCGACTACGAGCAGTACTTC
CDR3: CASSWTSDYEQYF

size: .
D: .
J: TRBJ2-3
V: TRBV7-3
DNA: TGTGCCAGCAGCCCCCCTGGCGGGGTGGCAGATACGCAGTATTTT
CDR3: CASSPPGGVADTQYF

size: .
D: TRBD1
J: TRBJ1-4
V: TRBV28
DNA: TGTGCCAGCAGTCTACCGGGACAGCTTAATGAAAAACTGTTTTTT
CDR3: CASSLPGQLNEKLFF

size: .
D: TRBD2
J: TRBJ2-1
V: TRBV19
DNA: TGTGCCAGTAGTAGGCGGGAGTTCAACAATGAGCAGTTCTTC
CDR3: CASSRREFNNEQFF

size: .
D: TRBD2
J: TRBJ2-1
V: TRBV7-9
DNA: TGTGCCAGCAGCGTCACCGTAGCGGGAGCTACCTACAATGAGCAGTTCTTC
CDR3: CASSVTVAGATYNEQFF

size: .
D: .
J: TRBJ2-2
V: TRBV9
DNA: TGTGCCAGCAGCGTACATACCGGGGAGCTGTTTTTT
CDR3: CASSVHTGELFF

size: .
D: TRBD1
J: TRBJ2-3
V: TRBV11-3
DNA: TGTGCCAGCAGCTTAGACCGGGACAGTAAGCAGTATTTT
CDR3: CASSLDRDSKQYF

size: .
D: .
J: TRBJ2-4
V: TRBV2
DNA: TGTGCCGGCCGGGTAGCACAAAACATTCAGTACTTC
CDR3: CAGRVAQNIQYF

size: .
D: TRBD1
J: TRBJ1-1
V: TRBV5-4
DNA: TGTGCCAGCAGACAGGGGGATTTGAACACTGAAGCTTTCTTT
CDR3: CASRQGDLNTEAFF

size: .
D: TRBD1
J: TRBJ2-2
V: TRBV30
DNA: TGTGCCTGGGACGGACAGGGCGGAAGGACCGGGGAGCTGTTTTTT
CDR3: CAWDGQGGRTGELFF

size: .
D: TRBD1
J: TRBJ2-4
V: TRBV2
DNA: TGTGCCAGCAGCCTGACAGGGGTCAAAAACATTCAGTACTTC
CDR3: CASSLTGVKNIQYF

size: .
D: .
J: TRBJ1-2
V: TRBV4-1
DNA: TGCGCCAGCAGCCAAGATTTAGTGGGGGCAGGTGGCTACACCTTC
CDR3: CASSQDLVGAGGYTF

size: once
D: TRBD2
J: TRBJ2-7
V: TRBV4-1
DNA: TGCGCCAGCAGCCAACCCCTAGCGGGAGATCACGAGCAGTACTTC
CDR3: CASSQPLAGDHEQYF

size: .
D: .
J: TRBJ2-1
V: TRBV2
DNA: TGTGCCAGCAGTGCTAGTTACAATGAGCAGTTCTTC
CDR3: CASSASYNEQFF

size: .
D: TRBD2
J: TRBJ2-7
V: TRBV9
DNA: TGTGCCAGCAGCGTAGGGTCTAGCGGGACAACCTACGAGCAGTACTTC
CDR3: CASSVGSSGTTYEQYF

size: .
D: TRBD2
J: TRBJ2-7
V: TRBV10-3
DNA: TGTGCCATCAGTGAGTTCTCGGCTAGCGGGAGTGTCGAGCAGTACTTC
CDR3: CAISEFSASGSVEQYF

size: .
D: .
J: TRBJ2-1
V: TRBV5-6
DNA: TGTGCCAGCAGCTTAATTCCTAGCGTTCCCTACAATGAGCAGTTCTTC
CDR3: CASSLIPSVPYNEQFF

size: .
D: .
J: TRBJ2-2
V: TRBV30
DNA: TGTGCCTGGAGTCCAAACACCGGGGAGCTGTTTTTT
CDR3: CAWSPNTGELFF

size: .
D: .
J: TRBJ1-2
V: TRBV27
DNA: TGTGCCAGCAGTTTACAGGCCCACTATGGCTACACCTTC
CDR3: CASSLQAHYGYTF

size: .
D: .
J: TRBJ2-7
V: TRBV11-2
DNA: TGTGCCAGCAGCTTAGTGGGCTATTCCTACGAGCAGTACTTC
CDR3: CASSLVGYSYEQYF

size: .
D: .
J: TRBJ2-1
V: TRBV27
DNA: TGTGCCAGCAAATCCCCCGGGAGCGGGTCCTACAATGAGCAGTTCTTC
CDR3: CASKSPGSGSYNEQFF

size: .
D: TRBD1
J: TRBJ2-7
V: TRBV27
DNA: TGTGCCAGCAGTTCAACCGGGACAGGGAATCTATACGAGCAGTACTTC
CDR3: CASSSTGTGNLYEQYF

size: .
D: TRBD1
J: TRBJ2-7
V: TRBV28
DNA: TGTGCCAGCAGTCTGACAGGGGGCCCCGAGCAGTACTTC
CDR3: CASSLTGGPEQYF

size: .
D: TRBD2
J: TRBJ2-1
V: TRBV7-9
DNA: TGTGCCAGCAGCTGGACTAGCGGGAAAGTTGCAAATGAGCAGTTCTTC
CDR3: CASSWTSGKVANEQFF

size: once
D: .
J: TRBJ2-5
V: TRBV4-3
DNA: TGCGCCAGCAGCCAAGATACCGGGAACGGAGAGACCCAGTACTTC
CDR3: CASSQDTGNGETQYF

size: once
D: TRBD1
J: TRBJ2-1
V: TRBV4-1
DNA: TGCGCCAGCTTACACAGGGGGCTCCTTTACAATGAGCAGTTCTTC
CDR3: CASLHRGLLYNEQFF

size: .
D: TRBD2
J: TRBJ2-5
V: TRBV25-1
DNA: TGTGCCAGCAGTGAGTTCGGACTAGCGGGAGAGGGGGAGACCCAGTACTTC
CDR3: CASSEFGLAGEGETQYF

size: once
D: TRBD1
J: TRBJ1-4
V: TRBV5-8
DNA: TGTGCCAGCAGCTACAGGGGCTCTGGGGAAAAACTGTTTTTT
CDR3: CASSYRGSGEKLFF

size: .
D: .
J: TRBJ2-5
V: TRBV21-1
DNA: TGTGCCAGCACCCGGACAGGGCTAGAGACCCAGTACTTC
CDR3: CASTRTGLETQYF

size: once
D: TRBD2
J: TRBJ2-3
V: TRBV4-2
DNA: TGTGCCAGCAGCCAAGAAGGGCTAGCGGGGGGCACAGATACGCAGTATTTT
CDR3: CASSQEGLAGGTDTQYF

size: .
D: .
J: TRBJ1-4
V: TRBV10-2
DNA: TGCGCCAGCACCGAAGGGGCTAATGAAAAACTGTTTTTT
CDR3: CASTEGANEKLFF

size: .
D: TRBD1
J: TRBJ2-7
V: TRBV9
DNA: TGTGCCAGCAGCCGTGGGACAGGGGGCTCCTACGAGCAGTACTTC
CDR3: CASSRGTGGSYEQYF

size: .
D: .
J: TRBJ2-7
V: TRBV5-6
DNA: TGTGCCAGCAGCTTGGATTTGCGACAAAGCTCCTACGAGCAGTACTTC
CDR3: CASSLDLRQSSYEQYF

size: .
D: .
J: TRBJ1-2
V: TRBV5-1
DNA: TGCGCCAGCAGCTTGGAATCGACAGACTATGGCTACACCTTC
CDR3: CASSLESTDYGYTF

size: .
D: .
J: TRBJ1-5
V: TRBV28
DNA: TGTGCCAGCAGTTTATACTCCAGCCTGGACAACCTAAATCAGCCCCAGCATTTT
CDR3: CASSLYSSLDNLNQPQHF